A selection of T cell receptor beta chains follows, all from one sample in a study of blood T cell repertoires in COVID-19. Libraries were prepared by immunoSEQ multiplex PCR; TCRdb keeps only in-frame clonotypes and omits some of them. The sample has approximately 210,000 clones, approximately 90% seen once. The sequenced sample consisted of peripheral blood. The receptors here all came from a man aged 35-49 years with acute or convalescent COVID-19. Each CDR3 is given with its conserved first and last residue. A D gene is named only where the DNA matches it firmly. Expanded clones get a size class; other rows say once, few or many, or leave the size out.

v_gene,j_gene,abundance,len,d_gene,CDR3aa,CDR3nt
TRBV11-3,TRBJ2-4,-,14,TRBD2,CASSLDGGGGTQYF,TGTGCCAGCAGCTTAGATGGCGGGGGGGGCACTCAGTACTTC
TRBV19,TRBJ1-2,-,14,-,CASSSGLGNYGYTF,TGTGCCAGTAGTTCAGGGTTGGGGAACTATGGCTACACCTTC
TRBV29-1,TRBJ2-3,once,12,-,CSVTTPRGTQYF,TGCAGCGTAACTACCCCCCGTGGTACGCAGTATTTT
TRBV6-5,TRBJ2-1,-,15,TRBD2,CASKRTSGSLNEQFF,TGTGCCAGCAAACGGACTAGCGGGAGCCTCAATGAGCAGTTCTTC
TRBV2,TRBJ2-2,-,16,TRBD1,CASSDRGQGDTGELFF,TGTGCCAGCAGTGATAGGGGACAGGGGGACACCGGGGAGCTGTTTTTT
TRBV10-2,TRBJ1-5,-,15,-,CASSEAAYSNQPQHF,TGCGCCAGCAGTGAGGCGGCCTATAGCAATCAGCCCCAGCATTTT
TRBV6-4,TRBJ1-6,-,16,TRBD1,CASSEAGGLLDSPLHF,TGTGCCAGCAGTGAGGCAGGGGGTCTCCTTGATTCACCCCTCCACTTT
TRBV4-1,TRBJ2-5,-,16,-,CASSQVEVSRQETQYF,TGCGCCAGCAGCCAAGTTGAAGTGTCTAGACAAGAGACCCAGTACTTC
TRBV10-3,TRBJ1-5,-,14,-,CAISRTGGDQPQHF,TGTGCCATCAGTAGGACCGGGGGTGATCAGCCCCAGCATTTT
TRBV2,TRBJ2-5,-,14,-,CASTSYEGEETQYF,TGTGCCAGCACCTCTTACGAGGGTGAGGAGACCCAGTACTTC
TRBV4-2,TRBJ2-7,-,15,TRBD2,CASSQERLAGDEQYF,TGTGCCAGCAGCCAAGAGCGGCTAGCGGGAGACGAGCAGTACTTC
TRBV29-1,TRBJ2-7,-,13,TRBD1,CSVTGTEGMEQYF,TGCAGCGTCACCGGGACAGAAGGAATGGAGCAGTACTTC
TRBV30,TRBJ1-3,-,14,-,CAWSGGTIGNTIYF,TGTGCCTGGAGTGGTGGGACAATTGGAAACACCATATATTTT
TRBV19,TRBJ2-7,-,14,TRBD2,CASSIRGLPYEQYF,TGTGCCAGTAGTATAAGGGGACTACCCTACGAGCAGTACTTC
TRBV5-4,TRBJ1-2,-,15,TRBD1,CASNRDREPLAGYTF,TGTGCCAGCAACCGGGACAGAGAACCGCTGGCTGGCTACACCTTC
TRBV4-2,TRBJ1-2,-,14,TRBD1,CASSLFRGDYGYTF,TGTGCCAGCAGCCTCTTCAGGGGGGACTATGGCTACACCTTC
TRBV24-1,TRBJ2-1,-,15,-,CATSDLLAGHNEQFF,TGTGCCACCAGTGATTTGCTAGCCGGGCACAATGAGCAGTTCTTC
TRBV19,TRBJ2-1,-,16,TRBD1,CASSRKDRVSYNEQFF,TGTGCCAGTAGTCGAAAAGACAGGGTGTCCTACAATGAGCAGTTCTTC
TRBV19,TRBJ2-7,-,18,TRBD2,CASSIGVSSQGLAGEQYF,TGTGCCAGTAGTATTGGGGTCTCATCGCAGGGACTAGCTGGCGAGCAGTACTTC
TRBV19,TRBJ1-6,-,17,TRBD1,CASSITDRGGYNSPLHF,TGTGCCAGTAGTATCACGGACAGGGGTGGGTATAATTCACCCCTCCACTTT
TRBV24-1,TRBJ1-2,-,14,-,CATSDLLGGGGYTF,TGTGCCACCAGTGATTTGCTTGGGGGCGGAGGCTACACCTTC
TRBV4-1,TRBJ2-7,-,16,-,CASSPTSQGGGYEQYF,TGCGCCAGCAGCCCCACCTCACAGGGTGGGGGCTACGAGCAGTACTTC
TRBV10-3,TRBJ2-7,-,13,TRBD1,CAIKGGLNYEQYF,TGTGCCATCAAAGGGGGCCTAAACTACGAGCAGTACTTC
TRBV27,TRBJ2-7,-,13,TRBD1,CASSPGQGYEQYF,TGTGCCAGCAGCCCGGGACAGGGCTACGAGCAGTACTTC
TRBV18,TRBJ1-3,-,17,-,CASSPLSLQNPGNTIYF,TGTGCCAGCTCACCATTGTCGTTACAGAACCCTGGAAACACCATATATTTT
TRBV7-2,TRBJ2-3,few,14,-,CASSSSDMPDTQYF,TGTGCCAGCAGCTCCTCGGACATGCCAGATACGCAGTATTTT
TRBV24-1,TRBJ2-5,-,15,TRBD1,CATSDLQGQQETQYF,TGTGCCACCAGTGATTTGCAGGGACAGCAAGAGACCCAGTACTTC
TRBV19,TRBJ1-1,once,15,TRBD1,CASSIGGQGNTEAFF,TGTGCCAGTAGTATCGGGGGACAGGGAAACACTGAAGCTTTCTTT
TRBV12-3/TRBV12-4,TRBJ1-1,-,12,-,CASSLYRAGAFF,TGTGCCAGCAGTTTATATCGGGCGGGCGCTTTCTTT
TRBV6-1,TRBJ2-2,-,19,TRBD2,CASSEMRWRASGGTGELFF,TGTGCCAGCAGTGAAATGCGGTGGAGGGCTAGCGGGGGGACCGGGGAGCTGTTTTTT
TRBV19,TRBJ2-5,-,13,TRBD2,CASTGLAGETQYF,TGTGCCAGTACCGGGCTAGCGGGAGAGACCCAGTACTTC
TRBV29-1,TRBJ1-5,-,13,-,CSVDQGRGQPQHF,TGCAGCGTTGATCAGGGGCGCGGTCAGCCCCAGCATTTT
TRBV27,TRBJ2-7,-,15,-,CASSPVERLGDEQYF,TGTGCCAGCAGTCCTGTAGAGCGGCTTGGAGACGAGCAGTACTTC
TRBV7-2,TRBJ2-1,-,15,TRBD2,CASRSSGSFYNEQFF,TGTGCCAGCAGATCTAGCGGGAGTTTTTACAATGAGCAGTTCTTC
TRBV11-2,TRBJ2-5,-,14,TRBD2,CASSFQAGGETQYF,TGTGCCAGCAGCTTTCAGGCGGGGGGCGAGACCCAGTACTTC
TRBV2,TRBJ2-1,-,15,-,CASSPAAGSYNEQFF,TGTGCCAGCAGCCCGGCGGCGGGATCCTACAATGAGCAGTTCTTC
TRBV2,TRBJ1-2,-,16,-,CASSVSGAPGHHGYTF,TGTGCCAGCAGTGTTTCTGGAGCCCCGGGACATCATGGCTACACCTTC
TRBV19,TRBJ1-2,-,13,TRBD1,CASSETGGYGYTF,TGTGCCAGTAGTGAGACAGGGGGCTATGGCTACACCTTC
TRBV11-2,TRBJ2-3,-,14,-,CASSLERDHSTQYF,TGTGCCAGCAGCTTAGAGCGGGACCACTCTACGCAGTATTTT
TRBV5-1,TRBJ1-1,-,14,-,CASRGLGGNTEAFF,TGCGCCAGCAGGGGACTGGGTGGGAACACTGAAGCTTTCTTT
TRBV4-2,TRBJ1-5,once,19,-,CASSQEGRGGGHRNQPQHF,TGTGCCAGCAGCCAAGAAGGCAGGGGTGGAGGACATCGCAATCAGCCCCAGCATTTT